This T cell receptor beta chain was captured in a study of blood T cells in healthy people across ages. For the second PCR, which ran for about 7 to 12 cycles, a sample-barcoded 5' primer and a J-beta primer mix were used. Each CDR3 protein is one row after TCRdb ran MiXCR on the 5' RACE reads. The sample yields about 580,000 distinct CDR3 sequences, 40% to 50% seen once. Study-wide results and caveats: Diversity figures based on one million T cells were deemed too low.

In regard to this clonotype: Its antigen is undetermined.

Sequencing was performed on blood. The sequence derives from an older man in good health.

The CDR3, as DNA: TGTGCCAGCAGTTTATCATCGGTTAAAGAGACCCAGTACTTC. It codes for CASSLSSVKETQYF. This rearrangement joins TRBV12-3 or TRBV12-4 to TRBJ2-5, with D hard to call. With 2 bases removed from V and 3 bases from J, the gap between germline ends came to 10 bases. The CDR3 extends over 14 amino acids.